The present T cell receptor (beta chain) was sequenced within a study of shared clonotypes between healthy human individuals. Generated by immunoSEQ multiplex PCR, the TCRdb table keeps only in-frame clones and is missing some. The repertoire holds approximately 2,200,000 clones, with just over 90% as singletons. CD8 cells classed as naive were CD45RO-negative and positively selected for CCR7, excluding terminally differentiated effector memory CD45RA+ cells. Notes on the study in general: Researchers found naive subsets generally carried larger estimated richness than memory subsets.

As regards this clone: The antigen remains unidentified.

The TCR was taken from a young man in good health. Some clones in this sample may be carry-over from other donors' samples. Sequencing was done on a sample of naive CD8+ T cells from PBMCs.

The CDR3 DNA follows: TGCGCCAGCAGCCAGGTGGAGACAGGGGGCGCGGACTATGGCTACACCTTC. Protein: CASSQVETGGADYGYTF. This chain uses TRBV4-1 with TRBJ1-2; 10 positions agree with TRBD1. Germline CDR1 reads MGHRA; CDR2 reads YSYEKL. V was pared by 3 bases and J by 3 bases, with 10 bases of the junction left unmatched. The CDR3 runs to 17 residues.